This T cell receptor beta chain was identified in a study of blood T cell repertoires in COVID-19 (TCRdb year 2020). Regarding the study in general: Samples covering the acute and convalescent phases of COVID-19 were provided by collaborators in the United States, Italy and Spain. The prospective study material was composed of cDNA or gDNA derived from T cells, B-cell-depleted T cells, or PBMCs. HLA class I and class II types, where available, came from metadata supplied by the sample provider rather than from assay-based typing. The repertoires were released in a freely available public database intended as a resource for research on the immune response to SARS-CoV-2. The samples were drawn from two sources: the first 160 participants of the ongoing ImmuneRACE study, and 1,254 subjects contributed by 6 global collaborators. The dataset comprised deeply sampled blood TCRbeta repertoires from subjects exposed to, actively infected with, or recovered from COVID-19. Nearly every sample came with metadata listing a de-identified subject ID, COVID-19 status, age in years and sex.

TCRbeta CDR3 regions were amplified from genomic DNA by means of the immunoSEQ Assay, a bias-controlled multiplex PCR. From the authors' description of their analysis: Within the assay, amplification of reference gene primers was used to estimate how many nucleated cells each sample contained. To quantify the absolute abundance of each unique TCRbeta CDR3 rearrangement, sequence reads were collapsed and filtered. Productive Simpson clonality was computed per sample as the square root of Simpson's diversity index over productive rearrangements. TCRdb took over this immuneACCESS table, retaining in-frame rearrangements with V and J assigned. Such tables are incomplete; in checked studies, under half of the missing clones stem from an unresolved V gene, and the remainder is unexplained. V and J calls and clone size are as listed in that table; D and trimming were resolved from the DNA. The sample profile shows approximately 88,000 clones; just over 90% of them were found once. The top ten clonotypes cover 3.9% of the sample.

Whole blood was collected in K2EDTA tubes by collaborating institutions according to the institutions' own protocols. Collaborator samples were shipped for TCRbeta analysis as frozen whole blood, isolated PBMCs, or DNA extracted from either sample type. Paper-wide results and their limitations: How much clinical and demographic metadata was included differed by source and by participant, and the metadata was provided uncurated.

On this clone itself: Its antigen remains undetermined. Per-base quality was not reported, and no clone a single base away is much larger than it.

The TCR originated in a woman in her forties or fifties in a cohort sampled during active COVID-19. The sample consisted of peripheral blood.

The nucleotide sequence is TGTGCCAGCAACTACCTGACAGGGCAAGAGACCCAGTACTTC. The resulting protein is CASNYLTGQETQYF. The rearranged segments are TRBV2 and TRBJ2-5, with 7 middle bases fitting TRBD1. From a lookup of the germline V gene, CDR1 and CDR2 are SNHLY and FYNNEI. V lost 7 bases and J lost 2 bases, and the count of bases not matched to a germline gene is 7. Including cysteine and phenylalanine, the CDR3 has 14 amino acids. The retained sequence is limited to the CDR3, 42 bases, with the frame set at the first base.